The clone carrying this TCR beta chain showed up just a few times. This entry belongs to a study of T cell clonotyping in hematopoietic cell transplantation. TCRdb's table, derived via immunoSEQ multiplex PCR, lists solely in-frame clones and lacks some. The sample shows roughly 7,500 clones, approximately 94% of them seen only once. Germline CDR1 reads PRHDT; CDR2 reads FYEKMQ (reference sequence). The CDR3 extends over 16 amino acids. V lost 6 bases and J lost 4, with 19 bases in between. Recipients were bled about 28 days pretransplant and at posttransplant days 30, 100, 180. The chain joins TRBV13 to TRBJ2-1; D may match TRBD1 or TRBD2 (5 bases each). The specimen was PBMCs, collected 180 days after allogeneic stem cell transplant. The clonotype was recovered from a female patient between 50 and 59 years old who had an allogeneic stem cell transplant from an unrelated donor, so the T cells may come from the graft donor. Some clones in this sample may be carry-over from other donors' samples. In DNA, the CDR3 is TGTGCCAGCAGTTCTCGACTAACAGGACGGTACAATGAGCAGTTCTTC. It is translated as CASSSRLTGRYNEQFF.